A single sample gave rise to the 22 T cell receptor beta chains below, sequenced in a study of blood T cell repertoires in COVID-19. Here immunoSEQ multiplex PCR was the method, and the copy in TCRdb shows in-frame clones only, minus some. The sample consists of around 170,000 clones, around 90% of them appearing once. The sample was peripheral blood. The receptor source for this set is a man aged 55 to 70 with acute or convalescent COVID-19.

This chain connects TRBV3-1 (or the pseudogene TRBV3-2) to TRBJ2-1, with 10 bases lining up with TRBD2. Germline trimming cut 1 base from V and 0 bases from J; bases unmatched to any gene: 12. The CDR3 is 20 amino acids. Germline assignment: CDR1 LGHDT and CDR2 YNNKEL (reference sequence). CDR3 residues: CASSQVSGTSDRSSYNEQFF. The CDR3 DNA reads TGTGCCAGCAGCCAAGTCTCCGGGACTAGCGATCGAAGCTCCTACAATGAGCAGTTCTTC.

The J gene is TRBJ1-2, the V gene TRBV30; D gene unclear. The germline gives CDR1 GTSNPN, CDR2 SVGIG (reference sequence). V was clipped by 3 bases and J by 8 bases, with 13 bases between them. This CDR3 region has 12 residues. CDR3 DNA sequence: TGTGCCTGGAGGGCTTCATTCGGGGGCTACACCTTC. Translating gives CAWRASFGGYTF.

This clone was seen a handful of times. CDR3 DNA sequence: TGTGCCAGCAGCTTGGAACAGGGGACCGGAAACACCATATATTTT. Translating it yields CASSLEQGTGNTIYF. V usage is TRBV5-4 and J usage is TRBJ1-3; 7 bases are a match to TRBD1. The germline V gene has CDR1 SGHNT and CDR2 YYREEE (reference sequence). This CDR3 has 15 residues. V lost 0 bases, J lost 4 bases, and 4 bases stayed unmatched.

This rearrangement joins TRBV4-1 to TRBJ1-1; D ambiguous. Trimming left V 0 bases short and J 2 bases short, with 10 bases between. CDR3 length: 15 residues. CDR1 and CDR2 (germline): MGHRA, YSYEKL. CDR3 bases: TGCGCCAGCAGCCAAGATGATACGAGAAACACTGAAGCTTTCTTT. This encodes CASSQDDTRNTEAFF.

This chain connects TRBV30 to TRBJ2-7; the match to TRBD1 covers 9 bases. Germline assignment: CDR1 GTSNPN and CDR2 SVGIG (reference sequence). The CDR3 contains 14 residues. V dropped 4 bases and J dropped 4; count of bases not matched to a gene: 8. CDR3 amino acids: CAWNPTGGSYEQYF. CDR3 coding DNA: TGTGCCTGGAACCCTACAGGGGGCTCTTACGAGCAGTACTTC. Variable domain in full (rest from reference TRBV30 and TRBJ2-7): SQTIHQWPATLVQPVGSPLSLECTVEGTSNPNLYWYRQAAGRGLQLLFYSVGIGQISSEVPQNLSASRPQDRQFILSSKKLLLSDSGFYLCAWNPTGGSYEQYFGPGTRLTVT.

The rearrangement uses TRBV4-1 and TRBJ2-7; TRBD2 matches 7 bases. V lost 0 bases, J lost 0 bases, and 2 bases stayed unmatched. Germline lookup yields CDR1 MGHRA and CDR2 YSYEKL. The CDR3 contains 15 residues. The CDR3 protein is CASSQEGGVSYEQYF. CDR3 nucleotide sequence: TGCGCCAGCAGCCAAGAGGGGGGGGTCTCCTACGAGCAGTACTTC.

The chain carries TRBV4-2 and TRBJ1-1; 7 nucleotides align to TRBD1. Germline V gene data show CDR1 as LGHNA and CDR2 as YNFKEQ. V trimming: 1 base; J trimming: 1 base; junction bases outside the gene matches: 6. The CDR3 totals 16 residues. CDR3 protein: CASSQAGQTGNTEAFF. The CDR3 DNA is TGTGCCAGCAGCCAAGCGGGACAGACAGGGAACACTGAAGCTTTCTTT.

The chain uses TRBV6-5 and TRBJ2-7, with 8 bases fitting TRBD1. The CDR3 spans 14 residues. Germline CDR1 reads MNHEY; CDR2 reads SVGAGI. Germline trimming cut 6 bases from V and 4 bases from J; bases unmatched to any gene: 8. The CDR3 DNA reads as TGTGCCAGCAGGCCCGGACAGGGTTCTTACGAGCAGTACTTC. It specifies CASRPGQGSYEQYF.

The chain uses TRBV15 and TRBJ1-1; D might be TRBD1 (5 bases). CDR3 size: 18 residues. With 1 base removed from V and 3 bases from J, the gap between germline ends came to 21 bases. Germline values: CDR1 LNHNV, CDR2 YYDKDF (reference sequence). CDR3 nucleotide sequence: TGTGCCACCAGCAGAGCACGGGCAGGGCCATCGGGGGACACTGAAGCTTTCTTT. It is translated as CATSRARAGPSGDTEAFF.

The CDR3 protein is CASSPFGQGTNYGYTF. DNA of the CDR3: TGTGCCAGCTCTCCATTTGGACAGGGGACGAACTATGGCTACACCTTC. This chain connects TRBV18 to TRBJ1-2; TRBD1 matches at 9 bases. CDR3 length: 16 residues. CDR1 is KGHSH and CDR2 is LQKENI in the germline V gene. The V and J ends lost 6 bases and 2 bases, in that order; junction bases with no gene match: 10.

The chain couples TRBV7-8 to TRBJ1-1; no firm D call. The ends were cut back, 5 bases at V and 2 bases at J, with 18 bases in the middle. This CDR3 is built from 16 residues. Germline V CDR1 and CDR2: SGHVS, FQNEAQ. The CDR3 region is CASSLGWQSGNTEAFF. The CDR3 bases are TGTGCCAGCAGCCTGGGTTGGCAGAGCGGAAACACTGAAGCTTTCTTT.

The gene calls are TRBV29-1 and TRBJ1-4; 12 bases map to TRBD1. The V gene's germline CDR1 is SQVTM and CDR2 ANQGSEA. The CDR3 is 16 amino acids. With V trimmed by 6 bases and J by 7 bases, 12 bases remained unmatched. The CDR3 DNA reads as TGCAGCGTACAAAGAGGGACAGGGGGCGAGATTGAAAAACTGTTTTTT. Residues: CSVQRGTGGEIEKLFF. Drawing the rest from reference TRBV29-1 and TRBJ1-4, the complete variable domain is SAVISQKPSRDICQRGTSLTIQCQVDSQVTMMFWYRQQPGQSLTLIATANQGSEATYESGFVIDKFPISRPNLTFSTLTVSNMSPEDSSIYLCSVQRGTGGEIEKLFFGSGTQLSVL.

The rearrangement links TRBV2 to TRBJ1-1, with D tentatively TRBD1 (6 bases). CDR3 size: 12 residues. From germline, CDR1 is SNHLY and CDR2 FYNNEI. V dropped 4 bases and J dropped 8 bases, with 11 bases sitting between them. CDR3 coding DNA: TGTGCCAGCAGTGTGGTGGACAGAGAAGCTTTCTTT. It specifies CASSVVDREAFF.

Written as DNA, the CDR3 is TGCAGCGTTCGCTCCAGGGGTACTGAAGCTTTCTTT. Protein product: CSVRSRGTEAFF. V is TRBV29-1 and J is TRBJ1-1; TRBD1 might be the D (6 bases). Trimming left V 5 bases short and J 5 bases short, with 12 bases between. The CDR3 contains 12 residues. Germline loops: CDR1 SQVTM, CDR2 ANQGSEA. Using reference TRBV29-1 and TRBJ1-1 for the parts outside the CDR3, the full variable domain is SAVISQKPSRDICQRGTSLTIQCQVDSQVTMMFWYRQQPGQSLTLIATANQGSEATYESGFVIDKFPISRPNLTFSTLTVSNMSPEDSSIYLCSVRSRGTEAFFGQGTRLTVV.

The chain couples TRBV29-1 to TRBJ2-3, with a possible D match to TRBD2 (6 bases). In germline, CDR1 is SQVTM, CDR2 ANQGSEA. Deletions cut 7 bases from V and 4 bases from J, with 15 bases between. The CDR3 is 13 residues long. The CDR3 nucleotides are TGCAGCGCCGTCGGCGGGGTATCAGATACGCAGTATTTT. Translating gives CSAVGGVSDTQYF.

The V call is TRBV18, the J call TRBJ2-2; possibly TRBD2 for D (6 bases). The CDR3 extends over 12 amino acids. Germline CDR1 KGHSH, CDR2 LQKENI. The V end lost 3 bases, the J end lost 9 bases, and 8 bases lay between the germline ends. The CDR3 spells CASSPSGRELFF. The CDR3 DNA is TGTGCCAGCTCACCGAGCGGGCGGGAGCTGTTTTTT.

The rearrangement joins TRBV29-1 to TRBJ1-1, with D possibly being TRBD1 (6 bases). The V end lost 3 bases, the J end lost 5 bases, and 10 bases lay between the germline ends. This CDR3 is 12 amino acids long. Looked up from germline, CDR1 is SQVTM and CDR2 is ANQGSEA. The CDR3 region is CSVDGRGTEAFF. The CDR3 DNA reads as TGCAGCGTTGACGGCAGGGGAACTGAAGCTTTCTTT.

The chain links TRBV6-5 to TRBJ2-4, with TRBD1 as a possible D gene (5 bases). CDR3 length equals 16 residues. Germline lookup yields CDR1 MNHEY and CDR2 SVGAGI. V lost 0 bases and J lost 0, with 9 bases in between. CDR3 amino acids: CASSYSSGLAKNIQYF. CDR3 DNA sequence: TGTGCCAGCAGTTACTCATCAGGGCTAGCCAAAAACATTCAGTACTTC.

In this sample, this clone turned up once. V is TRBV5-4 and J is TRBJ1-1, with a possible D match to TRBD1 (5 bases). The CDR3 contains 17 residues. CDR1 and CDR2 (germline): SGHNT, YYREEE (reference sequence). The germline V and J ends were trimmed by 4 bases and 4 bases, with 23 bases remaining between them. As DNA, the CDR3 is TGTGCCAGCAGCCCCGGGACTTCCAGGGCGGTCGGCACTGAAGCTTTCTTT. As protein: CASSPGTSRAVGTEAFF.

This chain joins TRBV4-2 and TRBJ2-1, with a weak D call TRBD1 (6 bases). The CDR3 length is 15 residues. The germline V gene encodes CDR1 LGHNA and CDR2 YNFKEQ. V lost 1 base and J 3 bases, leaving 10 bases between the germline ends. CDR3: CASSQAETGYNEQFF. CDR3 nucleotide sequence: TGTGCCAGCAGCCAAGCAGAGACAGGCTACAATGAGCAGTTCTTC.

The chain carries TRBV27 and TRBJ2-4; D may be TRBD2 (5 bases). With 6 bases removed from V and 1 base from J, the gap between germline ends came to 16 bases. Germline CDR1 is MNHEY and CDR2 is SMNVEV (reference sequence). The CDR3 is 16 residues long. CDR3 sequence: CASRPEISSAKNIQYF. The CDR3 DNA follows: TGTGCCAGCAGGCCCGAAATTTCTAGCGCCAAAAACATTCAGTACTTC.

The J gene is TRBJ2-7, the V gene TRBV4-1; 11 positions agree with TRBD2. The CDR3 runs 19 residues. J lost 6 bases, V lost 0 bases, and 16 bases had no gene match. From germline, CDR1 is MGHRA and CDR2 YSYEKL. In DNA form, the CDR3 reads TGCGCCAGCAGCCAAGACAGGCCCCCAGGGCTAGCGGGGGGAAGCGAGCAGTACTTC. This gives the protein CASSQDRPPGLAGGSEQYF.